Below, 31 T cell receptor beta chains from the same sample are listed, as sequenced in a study of cytomegalovirus exposure and HLA in healthy donors. 60 Vbeta and 13 Jbeta primers were used in PCR. Profiled with immunoSEQ multiplex PCR; TCRdb holds only in-frame clones, not every one. The sample has more than 95,000 clones; more than 60% are singletons. The source material was PBMCs. The receptor source for this set is a woman between 45 and 60 years old in good health and CMV-seropositive.

This clone was recorded a few times. This chain joins TRBV5-1 and TRBJ2-7, with 7 bases that match TRBD1. This CDR3 spans 15 amino acids. The V segment lost 0 bases and the J segment 0 bases; nucleotides outside the gene matches: 3. Germline loops: CDR1 SGHRS, CDR2 YFSETQ. Written as DNA, the CDR3 is TGCGCCAGCAGCTTGGAGGGACAGATCTCCTACGAGCAGTACTTC. It yields the protein CASSLEGQISYEQYF.

V usage is TRBV15 and J usage is TRBJ1-4; a possible D gene is TRBD1 (6 bases). The germline V gene has CDR1 LNHNV and CDR2 YYDKDF (reference sequence). Trimming took 3 bases from V and 7 from J, leaving 24 bases between them. The CDR3 runs to 18 residues. The CDR3 spells CATSSKRQAAWVAEKLFF. DNA for the CDR3: TGTGCCACCAGCAGTAAAAGACAGGCCGCCTGGGTGGCTGAAAAACTGTTTTTT.

This rearrangement joins TRBV7-6 to TRBJ2-5; D unclear. The ends were cut back, 7 bases at V and 2 bases at J, with 5 bases in the middle. The CDR3 length is 11 residues. The germline V gene encodes CDR1 SGHVS and CDR2 FNYEAQ. CDR3 loop: CASTSQETQYF. The CDR3, as DNA: TGTGCCAGCACCTCTCAAGAGACCCAGTACTTC.

V and J are TRBV4-2 and TRBJ2-3; 11 bases match TRBD2. Looked up from germline, CDR1 is LGHNA and CDR2 is YNFKEQ. V shed 4 bases and J 0 bases; nucleotides not matched to a gene: 3. CDR3 size: 16 residues. The CDR3 region has the DNA TGTGCCAGCAGCCCTCGACTAGCGGGGAGCACAGATACGCAGTATTTT. This encodes CASSPRLAGSTDTQYF.

The genes are TRBV9 and TRBJ2-5; D possibly corresponds to TRBD2 (6 bases). The CDR3 sequence is 15 residues long. Trimming shortened V by 2 bases and J by 5 bases, and 16 bases separated the two germline ends. Germline CDR1 is SGDLS and CDR2 is YYNGEE. Here the CDR3 reads CASSVGGTMGETQYF. The CDR3 nucleotides read TGTGCCAGCAGCGTGGGGGGTACAATGGGGGAGACCCAGTACTTC.

This chain connects TRBV5-6 to TRBJ2-5; a possible D gene is TRBD1 (5 bases). Trimming cost V 3 bases and J 2 bases, with 11 bases left between them. This CDR3 contains 14 residues. Germline V gene data show CDR1 as SGHDT and CDR2 as YYEEEE. The CDR3 sequence: CASSSLQGQETQYF. CDR3 bases: TGTGCCAGCAGCTCCCTCCAGGGTCAAGAGACCCAGTACTTC.

V usage is TRBV7-9 and J usage is TRBJ1-4; D gene uncertain. Trimming shortened V by 5 bases and J by 0 bases, and 10 bases separated the two germline ends. The CDR3 sequence is 15 residues long. Germline V gene lookup returns CDR1 SEHNR and CDR2 FQNEAQ (reference sequence). This chain's CDR3 is CASSVPSTTNEKLFF. The CDR3 DNA is TGTGCCAGCAGCGTACCATCTACAACTAATGAAAAACTGTTTTTT.

The chain combines TRBV5-1 with TRBJ2-3, with a possible D match to TRBD2 (6 bases). Germline values: CDR1 SGHRS, CDR2 YFSETQ. Trimming removed 7 bases at V and 0 bases at J, with 12 bases between. The CDR3 runs to 14 residues. CDR3 coding DNA: TGCGCCAGCGGGTGGGGGGAAAGCACAGATACGCAGTATTTT. Its translation: CASGWGESTDTQYF.

The chain joins TRBV30 to TRBJ2-5; possible D gene TRBD2, 6 bases. Germline CDR1 and CDR2: GTSNPN and SVGIG (reference sequence). The V end was cut by 0 bases, the J end by 5 bases, with 13 bases between. The CDR3 runs 14 residues. CDR3 DNA sequence: TGTGCCTGGAGTGTACTCGGGGGTTGGGAGACCCAGTACTTC. Protein product: CAWSVLGGWETQYF.

The V and J genes are TRBV13 and TRBJ2-3, with D tentatively TRBD2 (7 bases). There are 15 residues in the CDR3. Trimming cost V 6 bases and J 5 bases, with 18 bases left between them. CDR1 and CDR2 from the germline V gene are PRHDT and FYEKMQ (reference sequence). Written as DNA, the CDR3 is TGTGCCAGCAGACTAAGGGGGGGCGGTAGAGATACGCAGTATTTT. This translates into CASRLRGGGRDTQYF.

V gene TRBV6-7 combines with J gene TRBJ1-4; D is ambiguous. TRBV6-7 is an ORF for which the function is uncertain. This CDR3 is built from 17 residues. V was shortened by 2 bases and J by 0 bases, with 13 bases between the two germline ends. CDR3 region: CASSYPSDGATNEKLFF. The CDR3 DNA is TGTGCCAGCAGTTACCCATCCGACGGAGCAACTAATGAAAAACTGTTTTTT.

This chain connects TRBV7-2 to TRBJ2-7; 8 bases are shared with TRBD1. Germline CDR1 SGHTA, CDR2 FQGNSA. The CDR3 extends over 14 amino acids. The trim removed 5 bases at V and 6 bases at J, leaving 9 bases unmatched. CDR3: CASSGTGARGEQYF. DNA for the CDR3: TGTGCCAGCAGCGGGACAGGAGCGAGGGGCGAGCAGTACTTC.

Only a few counts were recorded for this clone. The rearrangement links TRBV7-2 to TRBJ2-1, with a tentative D call TRBD2 (6 bases). The CDR3 length is 15 residues. Trimming stripped 5 bases from V and 4 bases from J, with 15 bases between. Germline CDR1 and CDR2: SGHTA and FQGNSA. CDR3 sequence: CASSPPGTRYNEQFF. DNA of the CDR3: TGTGCCAGCAGCCCCCCCGGGACTCGTTACAATGAGCAGTTCTTC.

The chain carries TRBV9 and TRBJ2-6, with a possible D match to TRBD1 (6 bases). The CDR3 is 16 amino acids. CDR1 and CDR2 (germline): SGDLS, YYNGEE. V shed 1 base and J shed 1 base, with 9 bases lying between them. This CDR3 is CASSVHRVSGANVLTF. The CDR3 DNA reads TGTGCCAGCAGCGTACACAGGGTTTCTGGGGCCAACGTCCTGACTTTC.

V usage is TRBV10-3 and J usage is TRBJ2-5; D is possibly TRBD2 (6 bases). V gave up 6 bases and J gave up 4 bases, with 15 bases separating them. The CDR3 runs 14 residues. Germline values: CDR1 ENHRY, CDR2 SYGVKD. DNA of the CDR3: TGTGCCATCAGGCCGTGGGGGGACGGAGAGACCCAGTACTTC. This encodes CAIRPWGDGETQYF.

The V and J genes are TRBV4-1 and TRBJ1-1; D might be TRBD1 (5 bases). Trimming stripped 0 bases from V and 4 bases from J, with 21 bases between. Germline CDR1 is MGHRA and CDR2 is YSYEKL. The CDR3 consists of 18 residues. CDR3 DNA sequence: TGCGCCAGCAGCCAAGATTGGCCCTTGGGGGGTTGGAGCACTGAAGCTTTCTTT. Amino acids: CASSQDWPLGGWSTEAFF.

The V call is TRBV7-2, the J call TRBJ2-3; the match to TRBD2 covers 7 bases. V dropped 6 bases and J dropped 0; count of bases not matched to a gene: 6. The CDR3 spans 15 residues. Germline V gene data show CDR1 as SGHTA and CDR2 as FQGNSA. The CDR3 nucleotides read TGTGCCAGCAGAATGGCCGGGGGGAGCACAGATACGCAGTATTTT. Protein product: CASRMAGGSTDTQYF.

The chain joins TRBV5-4 to TRBJ2-7; TRBD2 matches 8 bases. This CDR3 is built from 14 residues. V was pared by 2 bases and J by 2 bases, with 3 bases of the junction left unmatched. Germline CDR1 SGHNT, CDR2 YYREEE (reference sequence). Here the CDR3 DNA reads TGTGCCAGCAGCTTCGGGGGGGAGGCCTACGAGCAGTACTTC. It specifies CASSFGGEAYEQYF.

This clone came up many times. The chain recombines TRBV28 with TRBJ1-5, with a weak D call TRBD1 (5 bases). Germline V gene sequence: CDR1 MDHEN, CDR2 SYDVKM. The CDR3 is 16 residues long. V lost 8 bases and J 3 bases, leaving 20 bases between the germline ends. CDR3 protein: CASRPQGTGANQPQHF. In nucleotides, the CDR3 is TGTGCCAGCCGGCCGCAGGGCACGGGAGCCAATCAGCCCCAGCATTTT. Together with reference TRBV28 and TRBJ1-5, the CDR3 gives the full variable domain: DVKVTQSSRYLVKRTGEKVFLECVQDMDHENMFWYRQDPGLGLRLIYFSYDVKMKEKGDIPEGYSVSREKKERFSLILESASTNQTSMYLCASRPQGTGANQPQHFGDGTRLSIL.

The chain uses TRBV13 and TRBJ2-1; 9 bases line up with TRBD1. The CDR3 runs to 13 residues. Germline loops: CDR1 PRHDT, CDR2 FYEKMQ (reference sequence). V dropped 4 bases and J dropped 8; count of bases not matched to a gene: 3. CDR3 amino acids: CASSSWDRDEQFF. The CDR3 nucleotides are TGTGCCAGCAGCTCCTGGGACAGGGATGAGCAGTTCTTC. The full variable domain, in which reference TRBV13 and TRBJ2-1 provide the parts outside the CDR3, is AAGVIQSPRHLIKEKRETATLKCYPIPRHDTVYWYQQGPGQDPQFLISFYEKMQSDKGSIPDRFSAQQFSDYHSELNMSSLELGDSALYFCASSSWDRDEQFFGPGTRLTVL.

The chain has TRBV11-1 and TRBJ2-1, with 12 nucleotides matching TRBD2. V lost 5 bases and J lost 8; bases outside the gene matches: 7. The CDR3 is made up of 15 amino acids. Germline assignment: CDR1 SGHAT and CDR2 FQDESV (reference sequence). The CDR3 DNA reads TGTGCCAGCAGCCCGACTAGCGGGGGAAGGGATGAGCAGTTCTTC. It yields the protein CASSPTSGGRDEQFF.

The chain joins TRBV5-1 to TRBJ1-5; 7 nucleotides align to TRBD1. V was clipped by 3 bases and J by 6 bases; unmatched bases: 9. Germline assignment: CDR1 SGHRS and CDR2 YFSETQ. CDR3 length: 15 amino acids. The CDR3 sequence is CASSWGSDRVQPQHF. Here the CDR3 DNA reads TGCGCCAGCAGCTGGGGCTCAGACAGGGTTCAGCCCCAGCATTTT.

This chain links TRBV27 with TRBJ2-7; TRBD1 matches at 11 bases. The CDR3 extends over 14 amino acids. Germline V gene sequence: CDR1 MNHEY, CDR2 SMNVEV (reference sequence). Trimming at V came to 4 bases and at J to 7 bases, leaving 6 bases not matched to a gene. CDR3 nucleotide sequence: TGTGCCAGCAGTTCCTCCGGGACAGGGGGAGAGCAGTACTTC. Protein product: CASSSSGTGGEQYF.

This clone turned up a few times. V is TRBV18 and J is TRBJ1-6; D unclear. V was shortened by 0 bases and J by 6 bases, with 12 bases between the two germline ends. This CDR3 has 16 residues. Germline values: CDR1 KGHSH, CDR2 LQKENI. CDR3 sequence (DNA): TGTGCCAGCTCACCACCGGGGAGGCTACTTAATTCACCCCTCCACTTT. This gives the protein CASSPPGRLLNSPLHF.

This chain uses TRBV30 with TRBJ2-3; perhaps TRBD1 as D (6 bases). V shed 2 bases and J shed 2 bases, with 17 bases lying between them. Germline V lookup: CDR1 GTSNPN, CDR2 SVGIG (reference sequence). This CDR3 is built from 16 residues. Written as DNA, the CDR3 is TGTGCCTGGAGTCCAGGACGGGACATGTACACAGATACGCAGTATTTT. As protein: CAWSPGRDMYTDTQYF. Complete variable domain (other parts from reference TRBV30 and TRBJ2-3): SQTIHQWPATLVQPVGSPLSLECTVEGTSNPNLYWYRQAAGRGLQLLFYSVGIGQISSEVPQNLSASRPQDRQFILSSKKLLLSDSGFYLCAWSPGRDMYTDTQYFGPGTRLTVL.

This chain uses TRBV2 with TRBJ1-2; D is unresolved. Germline V gene data show CDR1 as SNHLY and CDR2 as FYNNEI. CDR3 length: 13 amino acids. V lost 10 bases and J 2 bases, leaving 14 bases between the germline ends. CDR3 region: CAILIGENYGYTF. The CDR3 DNA reads as TGTGCCATCCTAATTGGGGAGAACTATGGCTACACCTTC.

The chain is built from TRBV5-4 and TRBJ1-5; D is uncertain. This CDR3 is 14 amino acids long. V was shortened by 1 base and J by 6 bases, with 11 bases between the two germline ends. Germline V gene data show CDR1 as SGHNT and CDR2 as YYREEE (reference sequence). Written as DNA, the CDR3 is TGTGCCAGCAGCTTGTCCGGGAGTAGTCAGCCCCAGCATTTT. Translating gives CASSLSGSSQPQHF.

This sequence joins TRBV2 and TRBJ2-7, with unresolved D. V was clipped by 6 bases and J by 5 bases, with 8 bases between them. The CDR3 is made up of 11 amino acids. Germline values: CDR1 SNHLY, CDR2 FYNNEI. Written as DNA, the CDR3 is TGTGCCAGCAGCGCTATGAACGAGCAGTACTTC. Residues: CASSAMNEQYF.

The V and J genes are TRBV12-5 and TRBJ2-2; tentative D call: TRBD1 (8 bases). Germline V gene sequence: CDR1 LGHNT, CDR2 FRNRAP. There are 15 residues in the CDR3. Trimming left V 0 bases short and J 5 bases short, with 10 bases between. CDR3 DNA: TGTGCTAGTGGTTTGGTACAGGGGGGGACCGGGGAGCTGTTTTTT. Translated: CASGLVQGGTGELFF. The variable domain in full, with the rest retrieved from reference TRBV12-5 and TRBJ2-2, is DARVTQTPRHKVTEMGQEVTMRCQPILGHNTVFWYRQTMMQGLELLAYFRNRAPLDDSGMPKDRFSAEMPDATLATLKIQPSEPRDSAVYFCASGLVQGGTGELFFGEGSRLTVL.

J is TRBJ2-7 and V is TRBV4-2; TRBD2 matches at 9 bases. CDR3 length: 17 amino acids. CDR1 and CDR2 from the germline V gene are LGHNA and YNFKEQ. The ends lost 4 bases at V and 6 bases at J; junction bases unmatched: 16. DNA of the CDR3: TGTGCCAGCAGCCGACTATCTAGCGGGAATCTTCGCGGCGAGCAGTACTTC. The encoded protein is CASSRLSSGNLRGEQYF.

V and J are TRBV27 and TRBJ2-7; D gene unclear. Germline V gene data show CDR1 as MNHEY and CDR2 as SMNVEV (reference sequence). This CDR3 has 13 residues. V lost 6 bases to trimming and J lost 2 bases, with 11 bases between them. CDR3 bases: TGTGCCAGCAGGAGGAGTGCTACCTACGAGCAGTACTTC. Amino acids: CASRRSATYEQYF.